What follows is one TCR beta chain and its context. The data belong to a study of technical replicates of blood from a handful of donors. The method was immunoSEQ multiplex PCR; TCRdb's version includes in-frame clones alone and lacks a portion of them. This sample has 82,000 or so clones, with roughly 95% found just once. Sequencing was done on a sample of T cells isolated from PBMCs. This TCR was recovered from a human donor in good health.

The CDR3 region is CASSHQTSGRTYEQYF. In DNA, the CDR3 is TGCGCCAGCAGCCACCAGACTAGCGGGAGGACCTACGAGCAGTACTTC. V usage is TRBV4-1 and J usage is TRBJ2-7; 13 bases are a match to TRBD2. V dropped 3 bases and J dropped 2; count of bases not matched to a gene: 4. Germline-derived CDR1 and CDR2 are MGHRA and YSYEKL. The CDR3 loop spans 16 amino acids.